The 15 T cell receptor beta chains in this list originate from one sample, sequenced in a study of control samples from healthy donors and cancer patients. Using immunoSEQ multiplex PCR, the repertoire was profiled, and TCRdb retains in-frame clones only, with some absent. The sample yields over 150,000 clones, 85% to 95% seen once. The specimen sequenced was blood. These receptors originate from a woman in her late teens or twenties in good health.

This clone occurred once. CDR3 amino acids: CASSFPGASPGMQYF. Written as DNA, the CDR3 is TGTGCCAGCAGCTTTCCGGGAGCAAGCCCGGGGATGCAGTATTTT. The chain joins TRBV7-9 to TRBJ2-3, with a possible D match to TRBD2 (6 bases). Looked up from germline, CDR1 is SEHNR and CDR2 is FQNEAQ (reference sequence). The ends were cut back, 3 bases at V and 11 bases at J, with 21 bases in the middle. The CDR3 totals 15 residues.

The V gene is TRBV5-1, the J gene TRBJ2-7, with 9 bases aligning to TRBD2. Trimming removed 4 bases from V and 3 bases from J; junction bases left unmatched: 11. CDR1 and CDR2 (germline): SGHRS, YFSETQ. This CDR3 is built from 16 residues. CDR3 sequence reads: CASSLGTAGGSYEQYF. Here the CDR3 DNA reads TGCGCCAGCAGCCTAGGGACAGCGGGGGGCAGCTACGAGCAGTACTTC.

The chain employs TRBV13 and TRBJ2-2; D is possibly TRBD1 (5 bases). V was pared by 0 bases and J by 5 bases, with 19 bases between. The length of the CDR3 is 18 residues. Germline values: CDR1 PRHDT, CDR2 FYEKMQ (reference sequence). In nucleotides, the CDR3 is TGTGCCAGCAGCTTAGGAGGGCACCCAGGGTATCGGACCGGGGAGCTGTTTTTT. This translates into CASSLGGHPGYRTGELFF.

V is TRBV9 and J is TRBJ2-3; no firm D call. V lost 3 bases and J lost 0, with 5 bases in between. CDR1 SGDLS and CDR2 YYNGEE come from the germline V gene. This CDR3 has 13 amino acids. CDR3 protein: CASSGGSTDTQYF. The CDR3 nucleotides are TGTGCCAGCAGCGGGGGTAGCACAGATACGCAGTATTTT.

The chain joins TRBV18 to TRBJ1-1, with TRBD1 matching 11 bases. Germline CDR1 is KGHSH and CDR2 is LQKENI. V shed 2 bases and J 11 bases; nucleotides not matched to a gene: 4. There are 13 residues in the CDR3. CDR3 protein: CASSPGTGGSAFF. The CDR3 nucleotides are TGTGCCAGCTCACCAGGGACAGGGGGTTCGGCTTTCTTT. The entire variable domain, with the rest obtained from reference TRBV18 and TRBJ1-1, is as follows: NAGVMQNPRHLVRRRGQEARLRCSPMKGHSHVYWYRQLPEEGLKFMVYLQKENIIDESGMPKERFSAEFPKEGPSILRIQQVVRGDSAAYFCASSPGTGGSAFFGQGTRLTVV.

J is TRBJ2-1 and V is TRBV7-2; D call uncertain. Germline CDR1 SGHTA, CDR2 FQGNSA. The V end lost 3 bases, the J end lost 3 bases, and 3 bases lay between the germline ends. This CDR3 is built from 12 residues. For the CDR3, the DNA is TGTGCCAGCAGCTTGGGCTACAATGAGCAGTTCTTC. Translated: CASSLGYNEQFF.

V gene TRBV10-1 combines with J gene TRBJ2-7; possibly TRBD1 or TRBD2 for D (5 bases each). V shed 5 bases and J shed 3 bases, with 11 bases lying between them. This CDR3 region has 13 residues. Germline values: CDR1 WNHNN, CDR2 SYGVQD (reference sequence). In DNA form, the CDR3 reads TGCGCCAGCAGTAACGGGGCTCACTACGAGCAGTACTTC. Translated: CASSNGAHYEQYF.

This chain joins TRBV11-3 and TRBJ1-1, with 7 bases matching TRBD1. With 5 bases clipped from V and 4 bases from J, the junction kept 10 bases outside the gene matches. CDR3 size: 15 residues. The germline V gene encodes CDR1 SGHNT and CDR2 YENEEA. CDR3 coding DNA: TGTGCCAGCAGCGTCGGGACAGCCGGGACCACTGAAGCTTTCTTT. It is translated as CASSVGTAGTTEAFF.

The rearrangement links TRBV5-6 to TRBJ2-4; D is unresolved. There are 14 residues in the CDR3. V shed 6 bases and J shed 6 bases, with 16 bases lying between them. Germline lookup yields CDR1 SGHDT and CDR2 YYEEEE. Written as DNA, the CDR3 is TGTGCCAGCACCTTTTGGCTCAGTTTAAACATTCAGTACTTC. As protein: CASTFWLSLNIQYF.

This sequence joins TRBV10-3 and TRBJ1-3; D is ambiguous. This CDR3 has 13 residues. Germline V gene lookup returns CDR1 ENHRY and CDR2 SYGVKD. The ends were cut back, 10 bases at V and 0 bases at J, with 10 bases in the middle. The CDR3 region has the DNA TGTGCCACCCAGGTTACCTCTGGAAACACCATATATTTT. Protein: CATQVTSGNTIYF.

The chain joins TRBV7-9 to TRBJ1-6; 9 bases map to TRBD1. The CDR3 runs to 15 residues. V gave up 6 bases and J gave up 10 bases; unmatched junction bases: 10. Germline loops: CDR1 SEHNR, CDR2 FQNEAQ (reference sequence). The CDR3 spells CASSSLGTGSSPLHF. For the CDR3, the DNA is TGTGCCAGCAGTTCCCTGGGGACAGGGAGCTCACCCCTCCACTTT. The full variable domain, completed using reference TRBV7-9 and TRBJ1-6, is DTGVSQNPRHKITKRGQNVTFRCDPISEHNRLYWYRQTLGQGPEFLTYFQNEAQLEKSRLLSDRFSAERPKGSFSTLEIQRTEQGDSAMYLCASSSLGTGSSPLHFGNGTRLTVT.

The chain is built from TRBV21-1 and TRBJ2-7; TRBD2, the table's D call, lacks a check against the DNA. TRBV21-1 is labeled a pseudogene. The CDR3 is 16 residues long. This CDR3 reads CASTKNLIPSSYEQYF. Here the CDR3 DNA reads TGTGCCAGCACCAAGAATCTCATCCCGAGCTCCTACGAGCAGTACTTC.

CDR3 nucleotides: TGCGCCAGCAGCCAAGAACAGGGCTACGAGCAGTACTTC. Translated: CASSQEQGYEQYF. V usage is TRBV4-1 and J usage is TRBJ2-7, with D tentatively TRBD1 (6 bases). The ends were cut back, 0 bases at V and 3 bases at J, with 6 bases in the middle. Looked up from germline, CDR1 is MGHRA and CDR2 is YSYEKL. CDR3 length equals 13 residues.

The CDR3 region is CASSAVVTGRSSEAFF. CDR3 bases: TGTGCCAGCAGCGCGGTAGTGACAGGGCGTAGTTCTGAAGCTTTCTTT. The J gene is TRBJ1-1, the V gene TRBV9, with TRBD1 identical over 7 bases. Trimming removed 3 bases from V and 6 bases from J; junction bases left unmatched: 14. CDR1 SGDLS and CDR2 YYNGEE come from the germline V gene. This CDR3 is built from 16 residues.

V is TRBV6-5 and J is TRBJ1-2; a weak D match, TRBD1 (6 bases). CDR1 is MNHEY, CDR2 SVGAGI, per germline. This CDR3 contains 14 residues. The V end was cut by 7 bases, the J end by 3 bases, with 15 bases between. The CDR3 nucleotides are TGTGCCAGCACCCGAGGGGGACAAGACTATGGCTACACCTTC. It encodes CASTRGGQDYGYTF.